Presented here are 24 T cell receptor beta chains from one specimen sequenced in a study of CD4 T cells in relation to SARS-CoV-2 and coronaviruses. Unexposed donor CD4+ T cells date from about 2011-2018, before the COVID-19 pandemic. Here immunoSEQ multiplex PCR was the method, and the copy in TCRdb shows in-frame clones only, minus some. The sample consists of some 68,000 clones, 90% to 95% of them appearing once. Specimen: naive CD4+ T cells from PBMCs. The subset denotes: naive CD4+ T cells isolated by negative enrichment. These receptors originate from a human donor in good health.

This chain connects TRBV5-1 to TRBJ1-1, with D maybe TRBD1 (5 bases). Trimming left V 3 bases short and J 2 bases short, with 14 bases between. The CDR3 totals 15 residues. The germline V gene has CDR1 SGHRS and CDR2 YFSETQ. The CDR3 region has the DNA TGCGCCAGCAGCTCATCCGACAGAGGAAACACTGAAGCTTTCTTT. Protein sequence: CASSSSDRGNTEAFF. The variable domain in full, completed from reference TRBV5-1 and TRBJ1-1, reads KAGVTQTPRYLIKTRGQQVTLSCSPISGHRSVSWYQQTPGQGLQFLFEYFSETQRNKGNFPGRFSGRQFSNSRSEMNVSTLELGDSALYLCASSSSDRGNTEAFFGQGTRLTVV.

The V gene is TRBV4-1, the J gene TRBJ2-4; TRBD2 aligns across 9 bases. CDR3 length: 13 amino acids. The trim removed 5 bases at V and 6 bases at J, leaving 2 bases unmatched. Germline CDR1 MGHRA, CDR2 YSYEKL. In nucleotides, the CDR3 is TGCGCCAGCAGCTGGCGGGAGGGAAACATTCAGTACTTC. Encoded protein: CASSWREGNIQYF.

CDR3 protein: CASNSGGSAFEAFF. CDR3 coding DNA: TGTGCCAGCAACTCGGGCGGCTCGGCTTTCGAAGCTTTCTTT. The chain is built from TRBV28 and TRBJ1-1, with D unresolved. Germline CDR1 is MDHEN and CDR2 is SYDVKM. V lost 7 bases to trimming and J lost 8 bases, with 20 bases between them. The CDR3 is made up of 14 amino acids.

V is TRBV28 and J is TRBJ1-2, with D perhaps matching TRBD1 (6 bases). In germline, CDR1 is MDHEN, CDR2 SYDVKM. V lost 10 bases and J lost 4, with 16 bases in between. This CDR3 is 13 amino acids long. The CDR3: CATGKGRGYGYTF. The CDR3 nucleotides are TGTGCCACCGGAAAGGGCAGGGGCTATGGCTACACCTTC.

The chain employs TRBV9 and TRBJ2-7; D assignment may be TRBD1 or TRBD2 (5 bases each). The CDR3 runs 14 residues. Trimming left V 4 bases short and J 3 bases short, with 14 bases between. Germline lookup yields CDR1 SGDLS and CDR2 YYNGEE. In DNA, the CDR3 is TGTGCCAGCAGCCCCCTGGGGGTGAGCTACGAGCAGTACTTC. This codes for CASSPLGVSYEQYF. The complete variable domain, with remaining parts taken from reference TRBV9 and TRBJ2-7, reads DSGVTQTPKHLITATGQRVTLRCSPRSGDLSVYWYQQSLDQGLQFLIQYYNGEERAKGNILERFSAQQFPDLHSELNLSSLELGDSALYFCASSPLGVSYEQYFGPGTRLTVT.

This rearrangement joins TRBV11-2 to TRBJ2-2; 11 bases fit TRBD1. The germline CDR1 and CDR2 sequences are SGHAT and FQNNGV. The CDR3 has 14 amino acids. With V trimmed by 6 bases and J by 7 bases, 4 bases remained unmatched. The CDR3 coding sequence is TGTGCCAGCAGGAGGACAGGGGGCATCGGGGAGCTGTTTTTT. It encodes CASRRTGGIGELFF.

The chain uses TRBV5-1 and TRBJ1-3, with 7 positions matching TRBD1. V gave up 4 bases and J gave up 4 bases; unmatched junction bases: 5. This CDR3 has 14 amino acids. The V gene's germline CDR1 is SGHRS and CDR2 YFSETQ. CDR3 nucleotide sequence: TGCGCCAGCAGCCCGGGACAGCCAGGAAACACCATATATTTT. Amino acids: CASSPGQPGNTIYF.

The chain carries TRBV6-5 and TRBJ1-2; D might be TRBD1 (5 bases). The CDR3 extends over 16 amino acids. Trimming left V 1 base short and J 0 bases short, with 12 bases between. Per the germline V gene, CDR1 is MNHEY and CDR2 is SVGAGI. The CDR3 sequence: CASSYFRGGANYGYTF. The CDR3 DNA sequence: TGTGCCAGCAGTTACTTTCGCGGGGGAGCTAACTATGGCTACACCTTC.

The genes are TRBV2 and TRBJ2-7; D remains ambiguous. V dropped 4 bases and J dropped 3 bases, with 4 bases sitting between them. Looked up from germline, CDR1 is SNHLY and CDR2 is FYNNEI. The CDR3 contains 11 residues. The CDR3 nucleotides are TGTGCCAGCAGTGGGTACTACGAGCAGTACTTC. Translated, it gives CASSGYYEQYF.

The chain couples TRBV18 to TRBJ1-1, with D hard to call. Germline-derived CDR1 and CDR2 are KGHSH and LQKENI. This CDR3 spans 13 amino acids. Trimming took 3 bases from V and 3 from J, leaving 8 bases between them. This CDR3 reads CASSPAGYTEAFF. The CDR3 nucleotides read TGTGCCAGCTCACCTGCGGGCTACACTGAAGCTTTCTTT.

This clone appeared once. The CDR3 here is CASSLGTVWDSNQPQHF. CDR3 in DNA: TGTGCCAGCTCACTGGGGACAGTTTGGGATAGCAATCAGCCCCAGCATTTT. This chain uses TRBV18 with TRBJ1-5, with TRBD1 identical over 7 bases. V trimming: 4 bases; J trimming: 0 bases; junction bases outside the gene matches: 9. This CDR3 is built from 17 residues. In germline, CDR1 is KGHSH, CDR2 LQKENI.

This chain joins TRBV5-1 and TRBJ2-3; 7 bases match TRBD1. The V and J ends lost 2 bases and 5 bases, in that order; junction bases with no gene match: 5. Germline lookup yields CDR1 SGHRS and CDR2 YFSETQ. The CDR3 extends over 14 amino acids. CDR3 protein: CASSFSGQRDTQYF. CDR3 coding DNA: TGCGCCAGCAGCTTTTCGGGACAGAGAGATACGCAGTATTTT.

This CDR3 reads CASRRRGMEAFF. The CDR3 bases are TGTGCCAGCCGAAGGCGGGGGATGGAAGCTTTCTTT. The gene calls are TRBV28 and TRBJ1-1, with a weak D call TRBD1 (5 bases). CDR3 size: 12 residues. Trimming left V 8 bases short and J 8 bases short, with 15 bases between. The germline gives CDR1 MDHEN, CDR2 SYDVKM.

In nucleotides, the CDR3 is TGCGCCAGCAGCTTGGATCGGGGGTGGGGCACAGATACGCAGTATTTT. Translated: CASSLDRGWGTDTQYF. V usage is TRBV5-1 and J usage is TRBJ2-3; weak D call: TRBD2 (6 bases). The CDR3 spans 16 residues. Germline CDR1 and CDR2: SGHRS and YFSETQ. V dropped 0 bases and J dropped 1 base, with 12 bases sitting between them.

J is TRBJ1-3 and V is TRBV7-9; D unresolved. The CDR3 contains 21 residues. Between the trimmed V and J ends, which lost 5 bases and 0 bases, there was a span of 29 bases. Germline CDR1 SEHNR, CDR2 FQNEAQ (reference sequence). The CDR3 is CASSGVVQTLPGWSSGNTIYF. For the CDR3, the DNA is TGTGCCAGCAGCGGGGTCGTACAGACACTACCGGGATGGAGCTCTGGAAACACCATATATTTT.

This chain links TRBV7-6 with TRBJ1-4, with D perhaps matching TRBD1 (5 bases). This CDR3 has 19 amino acids. From germline, CDR1 is SGHVS and CDR2 FNYEAQ. Trimming shortened V by 0 bases and J by 1 base, and 18 bases separated the two germline ends. CDR3 loop: CASSLAGGSFVGTNEKLFF. The CDR3 bases are TGTGCCAGCAGCTTAGCGGGGGGAAGTTTCGTCGGAACTAATGAAAAACTGTTTTTT.

This clone appeared once. This chain joins TRBV6-5 and TRBJ1-1, with 11 positions matching TRBD1. Germline V gene sequence: CDR1 MNHEY, CDR2 SVGAGI. This CDR3 contains 14 residues. The V gene end was trimmed by 4 bases and the J gene end by 6 bases; junction bases not matched to a gene: 4. The CDR3 DNA reads TGTGCCAGCAGTTGGTGGGGACAGGGGGCTGAAGCTTTCTTT. Translated, it gives CASSWWGQGAEAFF.

The chain uses TRBV13 and TRBJ2-1, with 11 bases fitting TRBD2. Germline lookup yields CDR1 PRHDT and CDR2 FYEKMQ (reference sequence). The CDR3 loop spans 15 amino acids. The trim removed 6 bases at V and 3 bases at J, leaving 4 bases unmatched. The CDR3 loop reads CASSLGLAVYNEQFF. The CDR3 DNA follows: TGTGCCAGCAGTTTGGGACTAGCGGTCTACAATGAGCAGTTCTTC.

The rearrangement links TRBV7-7 to TRBJ2-5, with 9 bases aligning to TRBD1. This CDR3 comprises 15 residues. The germline V gene has CDR1 SSHAT and CDR2 FNYEAQ (reference sequence). V was pared by 4 bases and J by 3 bases, with 6 bases of the junction left unmatched. The CDR3 bases are TGTGCCAGCAGCTCGGACAGGGGATGGGAAGAGACCCAGTACTTC. It specifies CASSSDRGWEETQYF.

This clone was seen just once. The chain combines TRBV5-5 with TRBJ1-3; the match to TRBD1 covers 8 bases. J lost 4 bases, V lost 4 bases, and 10 bases had no gene match. The V gene's germline CDR1 is SGHKS and CDR2 YYEKEE (reference sequence). The CDR3 is made up of 16 amino acids. The CDR3 sequence is CASSGSRGLWGNTIYF. CDR3 coding DNA: TGTGCCAGCAGCGGGTCCAGGGGGCTCTGGGGAAACACCATATATTTT.

V and J are TRBV5-1 and TRBJ2-2; 10 nucleotides line up with TRBD1. This CDR3 is built from 17 residues. Per the germline V gene, CDR1 is SGHRS and CDR2 is YFSETQ. V gave up 0 bases and J gave up 7 bases; unmatched junction bases: 9. The CDR3 nucleotides are TGCGCCAGCAGCTTGGACCCCGGGACAGGGGCCTTCGGGGAGCTGTTTTTT. It yields the protein CASSLDPGTGAFGELFF.

The chain uses TRBV10-3 and TRBJ1-5, with TRBD1 matching 7 bases. The CDR3 spans 13 residues. The V gene end was trimmed by 7 bases and the J gene end by 5 bases; junction bases not matched to a gene: 5. Germline values: CDR1 ENHRY, CDR2 SYGVKD. The DNA for the CDR3 is TGTGCCATCACCGACAGGGACGATCAGCCCCAGCATTTT. This gives the protein CAITDRDDQPQHF.

The CDR3 region is CSVRLARTDTQYF. CDR3 bases: TGCAGCGTCCGACTAGCTCGAACAGATACGCAGTATTTT. The chain links TRBV29-1 to TRBJ2-3, with 7 bases that match TRBD2. The J segment lost 3 bases and the V segment lost 6 bases, leaving 6 bases of the junction unmatched. Looked up from germline, CDR1 is SQVTM and CDR2 is ANQGSEA. The CDR3 is 13 amino acids.

V is TRBV18 and J is TRBJ1-1; tentative D call: TRBD1 (5 bases). This CDR3 has 15 amino acids. The ends were cut back, 4 bases at V and 3 bases at J, with 15 bases in the middle. Germline CDR1 and CDR2: KGHSH and LQKENI. CDR3 DNA sequence: TGTGCCAGCTCACGTGGGACGGACTTTGACACTGAAGCTTTCTTT. Translated, it gives CASSRGTDFDTEAFF.